These 24 T cell receptor beta chains originate from one sample sequenced in a study of blood T cell repertoires in COVID-19. Libraries were prepared by immunoSEQ multiplex PCR; TCRdb keeps only in-frame clonotypes and omits some of them. The table lists hundreds of thousands of clones, roughly three quarters of them singletons. The sequenced material came from peripheral blood. These receptors were collected from a woman between 40 and 50 years old with active or convalescent COVID-19.

The J gene is TRBJ2-3, the V gene TRBV2; perhaps TRBD1 as D (6 bases). This CDR3 has 14 residues. The germline gives CDR1 SNHLY, CDR2 FYNNEI. V gave up 4 bases and J gave up 4 bases, with 12 bases separating them. The CDR3 loop is CASSVNRDADTQYF. CDR3 nucleotides: TGTGCCAGCAGTGTAAACAGGGATGCAGATACGCAGTATTTT.

This clone was counted a few times. V and J are TRBV9 and TRBJ2-6, with 7 bases aligning to TRBD1. CDR1 is SGDLS and CDR2 is YYNGEE in the germline V gene. Trimming took 4 bases from V and 0 from J; bases not matched to a gene: 7. The CDR3 runs 17 residues. The CDR3 DNA is TGTGCCAGCAGCCAAACAGGGGTGGGCTCTGGGGCCAACGTCCTGACTTTC. Encoded protein: CASSQTGVGSGANVLTF.

In DNA form, the CDR3 reads TGCGCCAGCAGCTTGGGGGATTTCGGGCTTGGAGGAGAGACCCAGTACTTC. This codes for CASSLGDFGLGGETQYF. J is TRBJ2-5 and V is TRBV5-1; a possible D gene is TRBD2 (5 bases). The length of the CDR3 is 17 residues. V lost 0 bases, J lost 4 bases, and 19 bases lay in between. From germline, CDR1 is SGHRS and CDR2 YFSETQ.

The V call is TRBV6-6, the J call TRBJ1-1; the match to TRBD1 covers 7 bases. The V segment lost 6 bases and the J segment 4 bases; nucleotides outside the gene matches: 14. The germline V gene encodes CDR1 MNHNY and CDR2 SVGAGI (reference sequence). CDR3 length equals 16 residues. The CDR3 coding sequence is TGTGCCAGCAGGCTTCCGCCAGGGGGAAGAGGCACTGAAGCTTTCTTT. Its protein is CASRLPPGGRGTEAFF.

V is TRBV9 and J is TRBJ2-7, with 9 bases that match TRBD2. The germline gives CDR1 SGDLS, CDR2 YYNGEE. The length of the CDR3 is 15 residues. V lost 0 bases to trimming and J lost 5 bases; unmatched junction nucleotides: 6. As DNA, the CDR3 is TGTGCCAGCAGCGTAGGGGCGGGGGGGCCCGACGAGCAGTACTTC. Amino acid sequence: CASSVGAGGPDEQYF.

CDR3 nucleotide sequence: TGTGCCAGCAGTCCACAGGGGATTACGAACACTGAAGCTTTCTTT. Translation: CASSPQGITNTEAFF. The chain employs TRBV6-6 and TRBJ1-1, with 7 bases matching TRBD1. This CDR3 spans 15 amino acids. Germline trimming cut 5 bases from V and 1 base from J; bases unmatched to any gene: 7. Germline V gives CDR1 MNHNY, CDR2 SVGAGI (reference sequence).

The chain carries TRBV10-2 and TRBJ1-5, with no clear D. The CDR3 spans 12 residues. Germline CDR1 and CDR2: WSHSY and SAAADI. Trimming removed 2 bases at V and 6 bases at J, with 5 bases between. CDR3 residues: CASSEQFQPQHF. The CDR3, as DNA: TGCGCCAGCAGTGAGCAATTTCAGCCCCAGCATTTT.

This chain connects TRBV5-4 to TRBJ1-1; a weak D match, TRBD1 (5 bases). Trimming left V 0 bases short and J 2 bases short, with 11 bases between. The CDR3 covers 15 residues. From germline, CDR1 is SGHNT and CDR2 YYREEE (reference sequence). The chain's CDR3 is CASSLVAGLNTEAFF. The CDR3 coding sequence is TGTGCCAGCAGCTTGGTGGCAGGGCTTAACACTGAAGCTTTCTTT.

The chain links TRBV20-1 to TRBJ1-2, with a possible D match to TRBD1 (6 bases). CDR1 is DFQATT and CDR2 is SNEGSKA in the germline V gene (reference sequence). The CDR3 has 11 residues. V was shortened by 6 bases and J by 4 bases, with 9 bases between the two germline ends. The CDR3 bases are TGCAGTGCCAGGGGCCTCTATGGCTACACCTTC. This sequence encodes CSARGLYGYTF.

This clone occurred once. This sequence joins TRBV29-1 and TRBJ1-2, with TRBD1 as a possible D gene (6 bases). The CDR3 contains 15 residues. V was trimmed by 6 bases and J by 7 bases, leaving 24 bases between them. CDR1 and CDR2 from the germline V gene are SQVTM and ANQGSEA. CDR3 nucleotide sequence: TGCAGCGTCAATCTGTTTCAGGGGTTTCCCCTTGGCTACACCTTC. It yields the protein CSVNLFQGFPLGYTF.

This clone occurred once. DNA for the CDR3: TGCGCCAGCAGCTTGGGGACAGGGGGAGGAGATACGCAGTATTTT. Amino acids: CASSLGTGGGDTQYF. This sequence joins TRBV5-1 and TRBJ2-3, with 10 bases that match TRBD1. The germline gives CDR1 SGHRS, CDR2 YFSETQ. CDR3 size: 15 residues. Trimming cost V 0 bases and J 5 bases; bases outside gene matches: 3.

This clone was detected once. V and J are TRBV3-1 (or the pseudogene TRBV3-2) and TRBJ1-1, with TRBD1 as a possible D gene (5 bases). From germline, CDR1 is LGHDT and CDR2 YNNKEL (reference sequence). The CDR3 contains 14 residues. The V gene lost 4 bases and the J gene lost 1 base, with 10 bases spanning the gap. In DNA form, the CDR3 reads TGTGCCAGCAGCCCCCGACAGTCGAACACTGAAGCTTTCTTT. Residues: CASSPRQSNTEAFF.

This clone was recorded once. The J gene is TRBJ1-1, the V gene TRBV5-1; no firm D call. Germline V gene lookup returns CDR1 SGHRS and CDR2 YFSETQ. The CDR3 is made up of 13 amino acids. Trimming pared 1 base from V and 3 bases from J, leaving 7 bases between. The CDR3 DNA is TGCGCCAGCAGCTTGAGAAGAGACACTGAAGCTTTCTTT. Translation gives CASSLRRDTEAFF.

The chain combines TRBV9 with TRBJ2-3; TRBD2 matches 7 bases. V was pared by 0 bases and J by 5 bases, with 3 bases of the junction left unmatched. This CDR3 contains 14 residues. Germline lookup yields CDR1 SGDLS and CDR2 YYNGEE. CDR3 bases: TGTGCCAGCAGCGTAGCATCTAGCGGAGATACGCAGTATTTT. Amino acids: CASSVASSGDTQYF.

V gene TRBV9 combines with J gene TRBJ2-5, with D perhaps TRBD2 (6 bases). Germline V gene data show CDR1 as SGDLS and CDR2 as YYNGEE. This CDR3 has 11 residues. The V and J ends lost 4 bases and 10 bases respectively, with 11 bases between them. CDR3 sequence reads: CASSPGVNQYF. The CDR3 nucleotides read TGTGCCAGCAGCCCGGGGGTAAACCAGTACTTC.

The chain uses TRBV5-5 and TRBJ1-4; TRBD1 might be the D (6 bases). The CDR3 loop spans 14 amino acids. Per germline, CDR1 SGHKS and CDR2 YYEKEE (reference sequence). V dropped 2 bases and J dropped 7 bases, with 12 bases sitting between them. CDR3 DNA sequence: TGTGCCAGCAGCTTCGGGGGGGCGCGTGAAAAACTGTTTTTT. Translation gives CASSFGGAREKLFF. The variable domain in full, with the rest retrieved from reference TRBV5-5 and TRBJ1-4, is DAGVTQSPTHLIKTRGQQVTLRCSPISGHKSVSWYQQVLGQGPQFIFQYYEKEERGRGNFPDRFSARQFPNYSSELNVNALLLGDSALYLCASSFGGAREKLFFGSGTQLSVL.

The V and J genes are TRBV13 and TRBJ2-1, with 14 bases fitting TRBD2. Germline V CDR1 and CDR2: PRHDT, FYEKMQ (reference sequence). The CDR3 has 19 amino acids. V shed 3 bases and J 1 base; nucleotides not matched to a gene: 8. In DNA, the CDR3 is TGTGCCAGCAGCTTGACTAGCGGGGGGGCCGGAAGATCCTACAATGAGCAGTTCTTC. Residues: CASSLTSGGAGRSYNEQFF.

This chain uses TRBV19 with TRBJ2-1; 15 nucleotides align to TRBD2. Germline V gene data show CDR1 as LNHDA and CDR2 as SQIVND (reference sequence). The CDR3 is made up of 17 amino acids. J was trimmed by 7 bases and V by 8 bases; bases with no gene match: 12. The CDR3: CASSLLRTSGGANEQFF. The CDR3 DNA follows: TGTGCCAGTTCCCTTCTCAGGACTAGCGGGGGGGCGAATGAGCAGTTCTTC.

The chain has TRBV19 and TRBJ1-5; no reliable D call. V was cut by 3 bases and J by 4 bases, with 16 bases left in between. CDR3 length: 16 residues. CDR1 is LNHDA and CDR2 is SQIVND in the germline V gene (reference sequence). This CDR3 is CASSIFSSRLNQPQHF. Written as DNA, the CDR3 is TGTGCCAGTAGTATCTTTTCCAGCAGGCTGAATCAGCCCCAGCATTTT. Full variable domain (missing parts from reference TRBV19 and TRBJ1-5): DGGITQSPKYLFRKEGQNVTLSCEQNLNHDAMYWYRQDPGQGLRLIYYSQIVNDFQKGDIAEGYSVSREKKESFPLTVTSAQKNPTAFYLCASSIFSSRLNQPQHFGDGTRLSIL.

This clone was detected a few times. The chain links TRBV27 to TRBJ1-4; TRBD1 agrees at 8 bases. Germline CDR1 is MNHEY and CDR2 is SMNVEV (reference sequence). There are 15 residues in the CDR3. Trimming cost V 3 bases and J 6 bases; bases outside gene matches: 6. DNA of the CDR3: TGTGCCAGCAGTTTCCCTCAGGGGGCCGATGAAAAACTGTTTTTT. It is translated as CASSFPQGADEKLFF. The whole variable domain, remainder taken from reference TRBV27 and TRBJ1-4, is EAQVTQNPRYLITVTGKKLTVTCSQNMNHEYMSWYRQDPGLGLRQIYYSMNVEVTDKGDVPEGYKVSRKEKRNFPLILESPSPNQTSLYFCASSFPQGADEKLFFGSGTQLSVL.

The chain employs TRBV19 and TRBJ2-1, with TRBD1 identical over 8 bases. This CDR3 region has 14 residues. The V gene's germline CDR1 is LNHDA and CDR2 SQIVND (reference sequence). V dropped 5 bases and J dropped 5; count of bases not matched to a gene: 5. CDR3: CASSGGQGHNEQFF. The CDR3 nucleotides are TGTGCCAGTAGTGGAGGACAGGGCCACAATGAGCAGTTCTTC.

This clone was counted once. The rearrangement joins TRBV7-6 to TRBJ1-1; 9 nucleotides line up with TRBD1. This CDR3 is built from 18 residues. J lost 3 bases, V lost 4 bases, and 15 bases had no gene match. CDR1 and CDR2 (germline): SGHVS, FNYEAQ. The CDR3 region is CASSSAIQGAQVDTEAFF. In DNA, the CDR3 is TGTGCCAGCAGCTCCGCCATACAGGGGGCGCAAGTGGACACTGAAGCTTTCTTT.

CDR3 sequence: CASSYSLPVDEQFF. The CDR3 nucleotides read TGTGCCAGCAGTTACTCACTCCCGGTAGATGAGCAGTTCTTC. The rearrangement uses TRBV6-5 and TRBJ2-1; unclear D gene. The V gene lost 0 bases and the J gene lost 8 bases, with 11 bases spanning the gap. CDR3 length equals 14 residues. Germline V gives CDR1 MNHEY, CDR2 SVGAGI.

This clone was picked up a small number of times. V and J are TRBV3-1 (or the pseudogene TRBV3-2) and TRBJ1-6; D is uncertain. The CDR3 is 12 residues long. The V gene's germline CDR1 is LGHDT and CDR2 YNNKEL (reference sequence). V was pared by 5 bases and J by 13 bases, with 12 bases between. The CDR3 DNA reads as TGTGCCAGCAGCGAATCCTTGGGCCCCCTCCACTTT. Translating it yields CASSESLGPLHF.